This TCR beta chain comes out of a study of CD8+ T cells in alopecia areata. Findings and limits, study-wide: In blood and scalp, many expanded lesional clones persisted during tofacitinib.

The ends lost 4 bases at V and 9 bases at J; junction bases unmatched: 12. The length of the CDR3 is 15 residues. Germline values: CDR1 SGHRS, CDR2 YFSETQ. RNA extraction and reverse transcription yielded cDNA as sequencing template. Here immunoSEQ multiplex PCR was the method, and the copy in TCRdb shows in-frame clones only, minus some. Altogether 100,000 to 150,000 clones are present, roughly 55% being singletons, with the ten largest covering under 7.5%. In the case of this clone: The antigen is unknown.

Treatment indicated: oral pan-JAK inhibitor, 5-10 mg twice daily. Researchers gathered lesional scalp punch biopsies and peripheral blood from patients with alopecia areata. The sample here was CD4+ T cells sorted from blood, taken at week 4, from a patient treated with tofacitinib. The sequence derives from a human donor with alopecia areata. The chain couples TRBV5-1 to TRBJ2-1, with 8 bases identical to TRBD1. The CDR3 sequence is CASSRNPTGGGEQFF. The CDR3 DNA sequence: TGCGCCAGCAGCCGGAACCCTACAGGGGGTGGTGAGCAGTTCTTC.